This passage covers 21 T cell receptor beta chains from one sample sequenced in a study of T cell repertoires in cytomegalovirus infection. TCRdb reanalysed the reads using MiXCR and keeps one entry per CDR3 protein. Counted here are 120,000 to 150,000 distinct CDR3 sequences, 5.5% to 7% occurring once; the ten biggest clones make up over 15%. The material sequenced was PBMCs. All receptors come from a human donor in good health (CMV status not recorded). Some clones in this sample may be carry-over from other donors' samples.

The chain recombines TRBV2 with TRBJ2-7; TRBD1 matches at 9 bases. CDR3 length: 16 residues. Unmatched junction bases numbered 7, after V lost 4 bases and J lost 0 bases. Germline CDR1 SNHLY, CDR2 FYNNEI. The CDR3 here is CASSGRRTGVSYEQYF. The CDR3 DNA follows: TGTGCCAGCAGTGGCCGGCGGACAGGGGTCTCCTACGAGCAGTACTTC.

This chain links TRBV19 with TRBJ2-1; TRBD2 matches at 7 bases. Unmatched junction bases numbered 8, after V lost 9 bases and J lost 3 bases. The CDR3 covers 14 residues. Germline values: CDR1 LNHDA, CDR2 SQIVND (reference sequence). DNA for the CDR3: TGTGCCAGCACCTGGGCTAGCGGCTACAATGAGCAGTTCTTC. It translates to CASTWASGYNEQFF.

The chain uses TRBV20-1 and TRBJ2-1; 8 bases are a match to TRBD2. This CDR3 comprises 13 residues. Per the germline V gene, CDR1 is DFQATT and CDR2 is SNEGSKA (reference sequence). With 1 base clipped from V and 9 bases from J, the junction kept 5 bases outside the gene matches. The CDR3 nucleotides read TGCAGTGCTAGAGTAGGCGGGGGGAGTGAGCAGTTCTTC. Its translation is CSARVGGGSEQFF.

There are a few counts of this clonotype. V and J are TRBV4-3 and TRBJ2-2; 14 positions match TRBD2. The CDR3 spans 16 residues. Losses at the gene ends were 1 base for V and 6 bases for J; bases not matched to a gene: 1. Germline V lookup: CDR1 LGHNA, CDR2 YSLEER. The CDR3 here is CASSQGLAGGPGELFF. CDR3 in DNA: TGCGCCAGCAGCCAAGGACTAGCGGGGGGGCCCGGGGAGCTGTTTTTT.

This clonotype was picked up many times. The chain has TRBV28 and TRBJ2-7; D is uncertain. The CDR3 runs 12 residues. Trimming removed 3 bases at V and 3 bases at J, with 6 bases between. From germline, CDR1 is MDHEN and CDR2 SYDVKM. CDR3 region: CASSFQNYEQYF. DNA of the CDR3: TGTGCCAGCAGTTTCCAAAACTACGAGCAGTACTTC.

The table lists this clonotype with many counts. The chain carries TRBV6-1 and TRBJ2-3; D is ambiguous. V shed 5 bases and J shed 0 bases, with 9 bases lying between them. The V gene's germline CDR1 is MNHNS and CDR2 SASEGT. The CDR3 is 14 amino acids. In DNA form, the CDR3 reads TGTGCCAGCAGTACCTCACTTAGCACAGATACGCAGTATTTT. Protein: CASSTSLSTDTQYF.

This clonotype was detected many times. The rearrangement joins TRBV7-2 to TRBJ2-3; unclear D gene. V lost 4 bases and J 4 bases, leaving 12 bases between the germline ends. The CDR3 consists of 14 residues. Germline V gene sequence: CDR1 SGHTA, CDR2 FQGNSA. CDR3 nucleotide sequence: TGTGCCAGCAGCTCTGACCCGCGCGCAGATACGCAGTATTTT. Encoded protein: CASSSDPRADTQYF.

CDR3 residues: CASSRANRQGDGYTF. CDR3 coding DNA: TGTGCCAGCAGTCGTGCAAACCGACAGGGGGATGGCTACACCTTC. This chain links TRBV7-9 with TRBJ1-2, with 9 bases aligning to TRBD1. Trimming cost V 6 bases and J 6 bases; bases outside gene matches: 11. Germline CDR1 and CDR2: SEHNR and FQNEAQ (reference sequence). The CDR3 loop spans 15 amino acids.

This clonotype was observed many times. The CDR3 spells CASSPGLAVETQYF. Here the CDR3 DNA reads TGTGCCAGCAGCCCGGGACTAGCTGTGGAGACCCAGTACTTC. V gene TRBV7-2 combines with J gene TRBJ2-5; 9 bases align to TRBD2. Trimming took 5 bases from V and 5 from J; bases not matched to a gene: 6. This CDR3 spans 14 amino acids. In germline, CDR1 is SGHTA, CDR2 FQGNSA.

This clonotype was found many times. The V call is TRBV7-2, the J call TRBJ1-6; TRBD1 is a possible D gene (5 bases). Trimming cost V 1 base and J 6 bases, with 7 bases left between them. This CDR3 spans 14 amino acids. From germline, CDR1 is SGHTA and CDR2 FQGNSA. CDR3: CASSLGDGNSPLHF. CDR3 nucleotides: TGTGCCAGCAGCTTAGGGGACGGTAATTCACCCCTCCACTTT.

This clonotype occurred a few times. The chain uses TRBV29-1 and TRBJ2-7; D could derive from TRBD1 or TRBD2 (6 bases each). CDR1 and CDR2 from the germline V gene are SQVTM and ANQGSEA. The CDR3 sequence is 12 residues long. With 6 bases removed from V and 4 bases from J, the gap between germline ends came to 13 bases. DNA for the CDR3: TGCAGCGTGCGGAAGGGGGGTTACGAGCAGTACTTC. This encodes CSVRKGGYEQYF.

In its sample, this clonotype was seen many times. J is TRBJ2-2 and V is TRBV14, with 9 bases lining up with TRBD2. V gave up 3 bases and J gave up 6 bases; unmatched junction bases: 14. This CDR3 contains 18 residues. CDR1 SGHDN and CDR2 FVKESK come from the germline V gene. CDR3 in amino acids: CASSHPSGEPRRSGELFF. CDR3 nucleotides: TGTGCCAGCAGCCACCCTAGCGGGGAGCCCCGAAGATCCGGGGAGCTGTTTTTT. The whole variable domain, filled in from reference TRBV14 and TRBJ2-2, reads EAGVTQFPSHSVIEKGQTVTLRCDPISGHDNLYWYRRVMGKEIKFLLHFVKESKQDESGMPNNRFLAERTGGTYSTLKVQPAELEDSGVYFCASSHPSGEPRRSGELFFGEGSRLTVL.

This clonotype was counted only a few times. The gene calls are TRBV2 and TRBJ1-5; 10 bases match TRBD1. The V gene's germline CDR1 is SNHLY and CDR2 FYNNEI. The CDR3 is made up of 13 amino acids. The V segment lost 7 bases and the J segment 4 bases; nucleotides outside the gene matches: 1. The DNA for the CDR3 is TGTGCCAGCAAGGACAGGGGGAATCAGCCCCAGCATTTT. Translated: CASKDRGNQPQHF. Full variable domain (rest looked up from reference TRBV2 and TRBJ1-5): EPEVTQTPSHQVTQMGQEVILRCVPISNHLYFYWYRQILGQKVEFLVSFYNNEISEKSEIFDDQFSVERPDGSNFTLKIRSTKLEDSAMYFCASKDRGNQPQHFGDGTRLSIL.

This clonotype was recorded a few times. This rearrangement joins TRBV5-5 to TRBJ1-4; 7 bases map to TRBD1. CDR1 SGHKS and CDR2 YYEKEE come from the germline V gene (reference sequence). With 2 bases clipped from V and 0 bases from J, the junction kept 10 bases outside the gene matches. The CDR3 contains 18 residues. In DNA, the CDR3 is TGTGCCAGCAGCTTAAACCCTCGACAGGGAGCAACTAATGAAAAACTGTTTTTT. Translated, it gives CASSLNPRQGATNEKLFF.

In its sample, this clonotype was seen many times. The V call is TRBV7-3, the J call TRBJ1-1, with a weak D call TRBD1 (5 bases). The CDR3 is made up of 15 amino acids. Germline CDR1 reads SGHTA; CDR2 reads FQGTGA. V was cut by 5 bases and J by 0 bases, with 13 bases left in between. The CDR3 loop is CASSPQGRMNTEAFF. CDR3 DNA sequence: TGTGCCAGCAGCCCTCAGGGACGGATGAACACTGAAGCTTTCTTT.

The rearrangement links TRBV5-1 to TRBJ1-2, with 10 bases lining up with TRBD1. The J segment lost 6 bases and the V segment lost 3 bases, leaving 8 bases of the junction unmatched. The CDR3 is 15 residues long. CDR1 and CDR2 (germline): SGHRS, YFSETQ. The CDR3 bases are TGCGCCAGCAGCTACACCGGGACAGGGGAACATGGCTACACCTTC. Residues: CASSYTGTGEHGYTF. The whole variable domain, remainder taken from reference TRBV5-1 and TRBJ1-2, is KAGVTQTPRYLIKTRGQQVTLSCSPISGHRSVSWYQQTPGQGLQFLFEYFSETQRNKGNFPGRFSGRQFSNSRSEMNVSTLELGDSALYLCASSYTGTGEHGYTFGSGTRLTVV.

This clonotype was counted many times. This chain connects TRBV10-3 to TRBJ2-2, with a weak D call TRBD1 (6 bases). This CDR3 has 16 residues. From germline, CDR1 is ENHRY and CDR2 SYGVKD. V was cut by 3 bases and J by 2 bases, with 13 bases left in between. The CDR3 is CAISDSEGHNTGELFF. The CDR3 nucleotides are TGTGCCATCAGTGACAGCGAGGGACATAACACCGGGGAGCTGTTTTTT.

This clonotype was detected ten times or more. DNA of the CDR3: TGTGCCAGCAGCTTGCGAGGACCGATAGAGCAGTACTTC. Its protein is CASSLRGPIEQYF. V gene TRBV7-2 combines with J gene TRBJ2-7, with D unresolved. CDR1 is SGHTA and CDR2 is FQGNSA in the germline V gene. This CDR3 spans 13 amino acids. Deletions cut 3 bases from V and 7 bases from J, with 13 bases between.

In its sample, this clonotype was seen a few times. V is TRBV28 and J is TRBJ1-5; TRBD1 matches 11 bases. J was trimmed by 7 bases and V by 4 bases; bases with no gene match: 9. Germline values: CDR1 MDHEN, CDR2 SYDVKM. This CDR3 is built from 16 residues. CDR3 bases: TGTGCCAGCAGTTCAATGGTCGGGACAGGGGGGCAGCCCCAGCATTTT. Its translation is CASSSMVGTGGQPQHF.

In this sample, this clonotype turned up many times. The chain combines TRBV5-1 with TRBJ1-1; 7 bases match TRBD1. CDR3 length equals 19 residues. CDR1 and CDR2 from the germline V gene are SGHRS and YFSETQ. With 4 bases clipped from V and 3 bases from J, the junction kept 21 bases outside the gene matches. The CDR3 coding sequence is TGCGCCAGCAGCCCCAACGGACAGGCCGGGGGTAGGAGGTACACTGAAGCTTTCTTT. Its translation is CASSPNGQAGGRRYTEAFF. Variable domain in full (rest from reference TRBV5-1 and TRBJ1-1): KAGVTQTPRYLIKTRGQQVTLSCSPISGHRSVSWYQQTPGQGLQFLFEYFSETQRNKGNFPGRFSGRQFSNSRSEMNVSTLELGDSALYLCASSPNGQAGGRRYTEAFFGQGTRLTVV.

This clonotype was found many times. CDR3 DNA sequence: TGCAGTGCTAGGTCAGGGGACGGGTGGAGGCCCCAGCATTTT. Amino acid sequence: CSARSGDGWRPQHF. The V and J genes are TRBV20-1 and TRBJ1-5; TRBD1 might be the D (6 bases). V was clipped by 3 bases and J by 9 bases, with 18 bases between them. There are 14 residues in the CDR3. Germline V gene data show CDR1 as DFQATT and CDR2 as SNEGSKA (reference sequence).